This T cell receptor beta chain appears in the sequencing data of a study of cytotoxic CD8 clonotypes in ibrutinib-treated CLL. The overall study: Response was recorded as partial in approximately 24 patients and complete in 2; at median 68 months, roughly 14 remained remitted and approximately twelve had progressed.

Trimming cost V 2 bases and J 8 bases; bases outside gene matches: 14. CDR1 and CDR2 (germline): KGHSH, LQKENI. CDR3 size: 17 residues. The repertoire was sequenced with immunoSEQ multiplex PCR; TCRdb's copy has only in-frame clones and lacks some. The table shows about 85,000 clones, with around 75% occurring only once. This TCR came from a human donor with chronic lymphocytic leukemia. The chain links TRBV18 to TRBJ2-1; 8 bases map to TRBD2. This sample comprised PBMCs, obtained after 12 months of ibrutinib treatment. CDR3 DNA: TGTGCCAGCTCACCATCCGTCGGGAGGGTCTCGGCAGATGAGCAGTTCTTC. Its protein is CASSPSVGRVSADEQFF.